The sample holds one count of the clone carrying this T cell receptor (beta chain). This sample stems from a study of CD8 T cells in Susac syndrome. The CDR3 is 11 residues long. With 5 bases removed from V and 9 bases from J, the gap between germline ends came to 5 bases. In contrast to the negatively isolated CD8+ and CD4+ T cells, TEMRA cells were FACS-enriched. Random hexamers served to reverse transcribe roughly 0.45 to 1 ug RNA. TCRdb used MiXCR to reprocess the immunoSEQ multiplex PCR reads, holding one entry per CDR3 protein. The sample lists a few hundred thousand distinct CDR3 sequences; 85% to 95% were seen once.

The chain joins TRBV12-3 or TRBV12-4 to TRBJ1-6; D is perhaps TRBD1 (5 bases). Sequences were obtained from CD4+ T cells from PBMCs. This sequence originates from a human donor with multiple sclerosis. CDR3 coding DNA: TGTGCCAGCAGTCAGGGTTCACCCCTCCACTTT. It yields the protein CASSQGSPLHF.